Listed here are 6 T cell receptor beta chains from one sample, sequenced in a study of blood T cell repertoires in COVID-19. Data came from immunoSEQ multiplex PCR; TCRdb stores just in-frame clones and leaves some out. The profile shows about 190,000 clones, about 81% of them singletons. The sample taken for sequencing was peripheral blood. The receptors here all came from a woman older than 75 with COVID-19, enrolled during active disease.

The chain uses TRBV3-1 (or the pseudogene TRBV3-2) and TRBJ1-2; D remains unclear. Looked up from germline, CDR1 is LGHDT and CDR2 is YNNKEL (reference sequence). Trimming took 1 base from V and 8 from J, leaving 8 bases between them. This CDR3 is 12 amino acids long. CDR3 in amino acids: CASSQGGRGYTF. CDR3 DNA sequence: TGTGCCAGCAGCCAAGGCGGGCGAGGCTACACCTTC.

This clone was seen a few times. The chain uses TRBV7-2 and TRBJ2-7; 8 nucleotides match TRBD1. Germline lookup yields CDR1 SGHTA and CDR2 FQGNSA. With 4 bases clipped from V and 1 base from J, the junction kept 3 bases outside the gene matches. The length of the CDR3 is 14 residues. CDR3 sequence: CASSWDRTSYEQYF. CDR3 DNA: TGTGCCAGCAGCTGGGACAGGACTTCCTACGAGCAGTACTTC.

This clone was picked up one time. Here the CDR3 DNA reads TGCGCCAGCAGCCAAGAATGGAGTTCTAGCACAGATACGCAGTATTTT. This sequence encodes CASSQEWSSSTDTQYF. The V and J genes are TRBV4-3 and TRBJ2-3; D is uncertain. The CDR3 has 16 residues. Trimming left V 0 bases short and J 0 bases short, with 10 bases between. Germline CDR1 is LGHNA and CDR2 is YSLEER.

This chain links TRBV29-1 with TRBJ1-1, with 8 bases lining up with TRBD1. V lost 7 bases to trimming and J lost 4 bases; unmatched junction nucleotides: 2. The CDR3 extends over 11 amino acids. Germline CDR1 SQVTM, CDR2 ANQGSEA. The CDR3: CSADRGTEAFF. The CDR3, as DNA: TGCAGCGCTGACAGGGGCACTGAAGCTTTCTTT.

The chain links TRBV7-2 to TRBJ1-2, with unresolved D. The CDR3 is 13 amino acids. V shed 5 bases and J shed 5 bases, with 12 bases lying between them. Germline-derived CDR1 and CDR2 are SGHTA and FQGNSA. The CDR3 DNA sequence: TGTGCCAGCAGCCCGAGGACGGGATATGGCTACACCTTC. Its protein product is CASSPRTGYGYTF. Combining the CDR3 with reference TRBV7-2 and TRBJ1-2 gives the whole variable domain GAGVSQSPSNKVTEKGKDVELRCDPISGHTALYWYRQSLGQGLEFLIYFQGNSAPDKSGLPSDRFSAERTGGSVSTLTIQRTQQEDSAVYLCASSPRTGYGYTFGSGTRLTVV.

CDR3 protein: CASRQGGWYTEAFF. The CDR3 coding sequence is TGTGCCAGCAGACAAGGGGGTTGGTACACTGAAGCTTTCTTT. This chain uses TRBV6-5 with TRBJ1-1; a possible D gene is TRBD1 (6 bases). V was clipped by 6 bases and J by 3 bases, with 14 bases between them. This CDR3 contains 14 residues. Germline-derived CDR1 and CDR2 are MNHEY and SVGAGI.